Below are 17 T cell receptor beta chains sequenced from a single sample in a study of beta chain features in type 1 diabetes. Every bit of the isolated RNA underwent reverse transcription, so sequencing read expressed TCRB transcripts. Sequencing used immunoSEQ multiplex PCR; TCRdb keeps in-frame clones, though not all of them. This table holds roughly 350,000 clones, roughly 11% found once. Sequenced sample: naive CD4+ T cells from blood. These receptors were collected from a woman aged 25 to 39 in good health.

This clone was counted only a few times. The V and J genes are TRBV5-1 and TRBJ2-2; TRBD2 matches at 7 bases. The CDR3 has 17 residues. In germline, CDR1 is SGHRS, CDR2 YFSETQ. The V segment lost 3 bases and the J segment 5 bases; nucleotides outside the gene matches: 13. CDR3 region: CASSYGGTAGRTGELFF. The CDR3 DNA is TGCGCCAGCAGCTATGGAGGGACGGCCGGGAGGACCGGGGAGCTGTTTTTT.

This clone was seen a handful of times. This sequence joins TRBV5-4 and TRBJ1-2, with D unclear. The CDR3 spans 14 residues. V shed 4 bases and J shed 2 bases, with 12 bases lying between them. CDR1 SGHNT and CDR2 YYREEE come from the germline V gene (reference sequence). DNA for the CDR3: TGTGCCAGCAGCCTCTTACAGTCAAACTATGGCTACACCTTC. Its protein product is CASSLLQSNYGYTF.

This clone came up a few times. The genes are TRBV11-2 and TRBJ1-4; 11 bases fit TRBD1. V dropped 5 bases and J dropped 5; count of bases not matched to a gene: 4. The CDR3 runs to 15 residues. Germline assignment: CDR1 SGHAT and CDR2 FQNNGV. Here the CDR3 DNA reads TGTGCCAGCAGCCCTCGGGACAGGGGGAATGAAAAACTGTTTTTT. Its protein is CASSPRDRGNEKLFF.

The CDR3 protein is CASSLGASGGNLYQETQYF. CDR3 coding DNA: TGTGCCAGCAGCTTGGGAGCTAGCGGGGGGAATTTGTACCAAGAGACCCAGTACTTC. The rearrangement joins TRBV5-4 to TRBJ2-5, with 11 bases identical to TRBD2. This CDR3 is built from 19 residues. V dropped 0 bases and J dropped 0; count of bases not matched to a gene: 10. CDR1 and CDR2 from the germline V gene are SGHNT and YYREEE (reference sequence).

The rearrangement links TRBV30 to TRBJ1-4; 10 bases align to TRBD1. The germline gives CDR1 GTSNPN, CDR2 SVGIG (reference sequence). V was pared by 0 bases and J by 8 bases, with 3 bases of the junction left unmatched. The CDR3 runs 14 residues. The CDR3 is CAWSVGTGEEKLFF. The CDR3 bases are TGTGCCTGGAGTGTAGGGACAGGGGAGGAAAAACTGTTTTTT.

The CDR3: CASSEGLTGGTEAFF. Here the CDR3 DNA reads TGCGCCAGCAGCGAGGGACTTACAGGGGGCACTGAAGCTTTCTTT. The chain recombines TRBV5-1 with TRBJ1-1; 8 nucleotides align to TRBD1. J gave up 4 bases and V 4 bases, and 9 bases lay outside the gene matches. CDR1 is SGHRS, CDR2 YFSETQ, per germline. This CDR3 is built from 15 residues.

This clone was observed a few times. The genes are TRBV28 and TRBJ2-5, with D hard to call. The CDR3 totals 15 residues. Germline assignment: CDR1 MDHEN and CDR2 SYDVKM. V lost 1 base and J 2 bases, leaving 11 bases between the germline ends. CDR3 amino acids: CASSLYGEPQETQYF. CDR3 sequence (DNA): TGTGCCAGCAGTTTATACGGTGAGCCACAAGAGACCCAGTACTTC.

The rearrangement joins TRBV28 to TRBJ2-3; D is unclear. The CDR3 totals 13 residues. CDR1 is MDHEN and CDR2 is SYDVKM in the germline V gene. The V and J ends lost 5 bases and 4 bases respectively, with 10 bases between them. The CDR3 protein is CASSPPTADTQYF. DNA of the CDR3: TGTGCCAGCAGTCCCCCCACGGCAGATACGCAGTATTTT.

This sequence joins TRBV11-3 and TRBJ1-1; D may be TRBD1 (5 bases). V lost 1 base and J lost 5, with 14 bases in between. CDR3 length: 15 amino acids. CDR1 SGHNT and CDR2 YENEEA come from the germline V gene. In nucleotides, the CDR3 is TGTGCCAGCAGCTTAGCGGGAGGCAGGGAGACTGAAGCTTTCTTT. It specifies CASSLAGGRETEAFF.

The V call is TRBV4-3, the J call TRBJ2-5; D unclear. The CDR3 consists of 14 residues. The ends were cut back, 1 base at V and 7 bases at J, with 13 bases in the middle. Germline lookup yields CDR1 LGHNA and CDR2 YSLEER. Here the CDR3 DNA reads TGCGCCAGCAGCCAAGGGGTCGGAGACTTGACCCAGTACTTC. Protein sequence: CASSQGVGDLTQYF.

V usage is TRBV2 and J usage is TRBJ1-2, with unresolved D. V gave up 1 base and J gave up 6 bases, with 6 bases separating them. The CDR3 length is 12 residues. The germline V gene has CDR1 SNHLY and CDR2 FYNNEI. The CDR3 nucleotides are TGTGCCAGCAGTGAAGACAACCATGGCTACACCTTC. Residues: CASSEDNHGYTF.

The sample holds a few counts of this clone. This rearrangement joins TRBV6-5 to TRBJ2-7; 8 positions match TRBD1. V lost 1 base and J lost 1; bases outside the gene matches: 3. The CDR3 runs 15 residues. Germline CDR1 and CDR2: MNHEY and SVGAGI. In DNA form, the CDR3 reads TGTGCCAGCAGTTACTTTGGGGACAGGTCCTACGAGCAGTACTTC. Its protein product is CASSYFGDRSYEQYF.

This clone was observed a handful of times. The V and J genes are TRBV11-1 and TRBJ2-2, with 10 bases matching TRBD1. The CDR3 totals 16 residues. Germline CDR1 SGHAT, CDR2 FQDESV (reference sequence). J gave up 4 bases and V 5 bases, and 7 bases lay outside the gene matches. The CDR3 here is CASSGPRTGGTGELFF. The CDR3 bases are TGTGCCAGCAGCGGGCCTAGGACAGGGGGCACCGGGGAGCTGTTTTTT.

The chain carries TRBV19 and TRBJ1-1; 7 positions agree with TRBD1. Trimming cost V 7 bases and J 6 bases; bases outside gene matches: 11. The CDR3 loop spans 14 amino acids. CDR1 is LNHDA, CDR2 SQIVND, per germline (reference sequence). The CDR3 DNA sequence: TGTGCCAGTAAGGGGGACAGAATGCTAGCTGAAGCTTTCTTT. This encodes CASKGDRMLAEAFF. The whole variable domain, filled in from reference TRBV19 and TRBJ1-1, reads DGGITQSPKYLFRKEGQNVTLSCEQNLNHDAMYWYRQDPGQGLRLIYYSQIVNDFQKGDIAEGYSVSREKKESFPLTVTSAQKNPTAFYLCASKGDRMLAEAFFGQGTRLTVV.

This clone was detected only a few times. The chain uses TRBV7-2 and TRBJ2-7; 8 bases are shared with TRBD1. This CDR3 comprises 14 residues. V was pared by 3 bases and J by 3 bases, with 4 bases of the junction left unmatched. Germline CDR1 and CDR2: SGHTA and FQGNSA. Here the CDR3 reads CASSFTGGNYEQYF. Written as DNA, the CDR3 is TGTGCCAGCAGCTTCACAGGGGGGAACTACGAGCAGTACTTC. The full variable domain, completed using reference TRBV7-2 and TRBJ2-7, is GAGVSQSPSNKVTEKGKDVELRCDPISGHTALYWYRQSLGQGLEFLIYFQGNSAPDKSGLPSDRFSAERTGGSVSTLTIQRTQQEDSAVYLCASSFTGGNYEQYFGPGTRLTVT.

The V and J genes are TRBV7-2 and TRBJ1-1, with D perhaps TRBD1 (6 bases). This CDR3 is built from 14 residues. Per the germline V gene, CDR1 is SGHTA and CDR2 is FQGNSA. Trimming shortened V by 7 bases and J by 0 bases, and 12 bases separated the two germline ends. The CDR3 DNA reads TGTGCCAGCACCTCGGACAGATTGAACACTGAAGCTTTCTTT. This translates into CASTSDRLNTEAFF.

This clone has only a few counts. This sequence joins TRBV18 and TRBJ2-7, with TRBD1 matching over 8 bases. With 5 bases clipped from V and 5 bases from J, the junction kept 5 bases outside the gene matches. The CDR3 has 13 residues. The germline gives CDR1 KGHSH, CDR2 LQKENI. CDR3 in amino acids: CASSVDRVHEQYF. CDR3 nucleotides: TGTGCCAGCTCAGTGGACAGGGTCCACGAGCAGTACTTC.